What follows are 32 T cell receptor beta chains derived from one specimen sequenced in a study of cytomegalovirus exposure and HLA in healthy donors. This PCR relied on a set of 60 Vbeta primers and 13 Jbeta primers. Produced via immunoSEQ multiplex PCR; TCRdb's table is partial and in-frame only. The sample shows 110,000 to 150,000 clones, 70% to 85% of them seen only once. The sequencing sample was made of PBMCs. The receptors shown here come from a man aged 35 to 55 in good health and CMV-seropositive.

The chain links TRBV6-1 to TRBJ2-7, with D maybe TRBD2 (6 bases). CDR3 size: 15 residues. CDR1 and CDR2 (germline): MNHNS, SASEGT. Trimming removed 1 base from V and 3 bases from J, with 13 bases in between. The CDR3 nucleotides read TGTGCCAGCAGTGAAGGTGGGGGGACCCTCTACGAGCAGTACTTC. Encoded protein: CASSEGGGTLYEQYF.

The chain joins TRBV9 to TRBJ2-4; D perhaps matches TRBD2 (6 bases). CDR1 and CDR2 (germline): SGDLS, YYNGEE. V was clipped by 4 bases and J by 2 bases, with 16 bases between them. There are 16 residues in the CDR3. CDR3 loop: CASSTLGGPTKNIQYF. For the CDR3, the DNA is TGTGCCAGCAGCACTCTCGGAGGGCCGACCAAAAACATTCAGTACTTC.

This clone has only one observation. The chain carries TRBV27 and TRBJ2-7, with 8 bases matching TRBD1. Germline-derived CDR1 and CDR2 are MNHEY and SMNVEV (reference sequence). The CDR3 consists of 16 residues. Trimming took 3 bases from V and 5 from J; bases not matched to a gene: 12. CDR3 DNA sequence: TGTGCCAGCAGTTTTTCACGACAGGGGAGAAGGCACGAGCAGTACTTC. Its translation: CASSFSRQGRRHEQYF.

The gene calls are TRBV5-1 and TRBJ2-5; no definite D call. Per the germline V gene, CDR1 is SGHRS and CDR2 is YFSETQ. The CDR3 extends over 14 amino acids. V was cut by 1 base and J by 1 base, with 8 bases left in between. CDR3 loop: CASSLFSTQETQYF. The CDR3 DNA sequence: TGCGCCAGCAGCTTGTTTTCTACCCAAGAGACCCAGTACTTC.

V usage is TRBV19 and J usage is TRBJ2-7; D may be TRBD1 (5 bases). The CDR3 extends over 14 amino acids. Germline V gene sequence: CDR1 LNHDA, CDR2 SQIVND (reference sequence). Trimming cost V 5 bases and J 0 bases, with 11 bases left between them. The DNA of the CDR3 is TGTGCCAGTAGTGCCCGACAGAGCTCCTACGAGCAGTACTTC. This codes for CASSARQSSYEQYF.

This chain uses TRBV4-3 with TRBJ1-1; D call uncertain. V lost 4 bases to trimming and J lost 1 base, with 13 bases between them. The CDR3 length is 15 residues. CDR1 is LGHNA and CDR2 is YSLEER in the germline V gene. For the CDR3, the DNA is TGCGCCAGCAGCCCGAACAGTGGCTGGAACACTGAAGCTTTCTTT. Protein sequence: CASSPNSGWNTEAFF.

Note on this clone: One end of the junction does not line up with germline, which may come from a read error. The same CDR3 arises from other DNA sequences in this sample as well. V gene TRBV2 combines with J gene TRBJ2-7; maybe TRBD1 (6 bases). The CDR3 spans 15 residues. Germline V CDR1 and CDR2: SNHLY, FYNNEI. The CDR3, as DNA: TGTGCCAGCAGCCCGGGACAACCCCAAAGGAACGAGCAGTACTTT. Protein product: CASSPGQPQRNEQYF.

With regard to this clone: Additional DNA sequences in this sample encode the identical CDR3. This chain joins TRBV6-1 and TRBJ1-2, with 7 nucleotides matching TRBD1. This CDR3 region has 13 residues. Germline trimming cut 8 bases from V and 4 bases from J; bases unmatched to any gene: 7. CDR1 MNHNS and CDR2 SASEGT come from the germline V gene. The CDR3 bases are TGTGCCAGCGGAAGGACAGGCCTCTATGGCTACACCTTC. The encoded protein is CASGRTGLYGYTF.

DNA for the CDR3: TGTGCCAGCAGGGCCAGGGACGAGCAGTACTTC. Protein sequence: CASRARDEQYF. The chain combines TRBV6-6 with TRBJ2-7, with D maybe TRBD1 (5 bases). V was clipped by 6 bases and J by 5 bases, with 8 bases between them. From germline, CDR1 is MNHNY and CDR2 SVGAGI (reference sequence). The CDR3 has 11 residues.

The rearrangement joins TRBV7-6 to TRBJ2-2; TRBD2 matches 7 bases. The CDR3 is 16 residues long. Trimming at V came to 5 bases and at J to 6 bases, leaving 12 bases not matched to a gene. From germline, CDR1 is SGHVS and CDR2 FNYEAQ. This chain's CDR3 is CASSTRGAGAAGELFF. The CDR3 DNA sequence: TGTGCCAGCAGCACCCGAGGGGCGGGAGCGGCCGGGGAGCTGTTTTTT.

The gene calls are TRBV7-3 and TRBJ1-6; 8 bases match TRBD1. V lost 5 bases and J lost 9; bases outside the gene matches: 6. Germline V gives CDR1 SGHTA, CDR2 FQGTGA. The CDR3 contains 14 residues. CDR3 region: CASSTGQGTSPLHF. In nucleotides, the CDR3 is TGTGCCAGCAGCACCGGACAGGGCACTTCACCCCTCCACTTT.

V usage is TRBV7-6 and J usage is TRBJ1-3; D gene uncertain. V lost 3 bases and J lost 0, with 9 bases in between. The V gene's germline CDR1 is SGHVS and CDR2 FNYEAQ. The CDR3 has 15 residues. CDR3 residues: CASSFRSSSGNTIYF. CDR3 nucleotides: TGTGCCAGCAGCTTCCGGAGCAGCTCTGGAAACACCATATATTTT.

The gene calls are TRBV5-1 and TRBJ2-1; TRBD2 aligns across 11 bases. Germline V CDR1 and CDR2: SGHRS, YFSETQ. The CDR3 length is 18 residues. The V gene end was trimmed by 4 bases and the J gene end by 5 bases; junction bases not matched to a gene: 14. CDR3 DNA: TGCGCCAGCAGCAGGACGGGACTAGCGGTCCTCTTTGACAATGAGCAGTTCTTC. Residues: CASSRTGLAVLFDNEQFF.

This clone came up once. The chain carries TRBV13 and TRBJ2-4, with D possibly matching TRBD2 (6 bases). The germline V gene has CDR1 PRHDT and CDR2 FYEKMQ (reference sequence). V was cut by 5 bases and J by 0 bases, with 17 bases left in between. The CDR3 covers 17 residues. The CDR3 bases are TGTGCCAGCAGCCCAACACGCGGGGACCTAGCCAAAAACATTCAGTACTTC. Its translation: CASSPTRGDLAKNIQYF.

The chain uses TRBV6-1 and TRBJ1-5; 7 bases match TRBD1. Trimming at V came to 6 bases and at J to 5 bases, leaving 7 bases not matched to a gene. CDR1 is MNHNS, CDR2 SASEGT, per germline. This CDR3 contains 14 residues. The CDR3 region is CASSSRDRDQPQHF. For the CDR3, the DNA is TGTGCCAGCAGCTCCCGGGACAGAGATCAGCCCCAGCATTTT.

The V and J genes are TRBV10-2 and TRBJ1-6; TRBD1 aligns across 9 bases. This CDR3 is 14 amino acids long. CDR1 WSHSY and CDR2 SAAADI come from the germline V gene. The ends lost 7 bases at V and 7 bases at J; junction bases unmatched: 5. CDR3 residues: CASKGQGENSPLHF. The CDR3 DNA is TGCGCCAGCAAGGGACAGGGAGAAAATTCACCCCTCCACTTT.

The chain employs TRBV29-1 and TRBJ1-1, with D hard to call. The V end lost 6 bases, the J end lost 4 bases, and 18 bases lay between the germline ends. The CDR3 has 14 amino acids. The germline gives CDR1 SQVTM, CDR2 ANQGSEA. The CDR3 reads CSVRASAGGTEAFF. The CDR3 DNA is TGCAGCGTGAGGGCTAGCGCAGGCGGCACTGAAGCTTTCTTT.

This chain connects TRBV5-1 to TRBJ2-7; D may be TRBD1 (5 bases). V was cut by 1 base and J by 2 bases, with 10 bases left in between. CDR1 and CDR2 (germline): SGHRS, YFSETQ. The length of the CDR3 is 14 residues. CDR3 in amino acids: CASSLISGPYEQYF. The CDR3 nucleotides read TGCGCCAGCAGCTTGATATCAGGGCCCTACGAGCAGTACTTC.

CDR3: CASSLYPGYEQYF. In nucleotides, the CDR3 is TGCGCCAGCAGCTTGTATCCAGGCTACGAGCAGTACTTC. The chain couples TRBV5-1 to TRBJ2-7; D not certain. V was clipped by 1 base and J by 3 bases, with 8 bases between them. Germline values: CDR1 SGHRS, CDR2 YFSETQ. The CDR3 loop spans 13 amino acids.

The chain recombines TRBV19 with TRBJ1-2, with D possibly matching TRBD1 (6 bases). Germline-derived CDR1 and CDR2 are LNHDA and SQIVND (reference sequence). Deletions cut 4 bases from V and 4 bases from J, with 16 bases between. The CDR3 loop spans 15 amino acids. The CDR3 DNA sequence: TGTGCCAGTAGTAGCCGACAGGAAAGAAGCTATGGCTACACCTTC. Its protein product is CASSSRQERSYGYTF. The full variable domain, its missing parts supplied by reference TRBV19 and TRBJ1-2, is DGGITQSPKYLFRKEGQNVTLSCEQNLNHDAMYWYRQDPGQGLRLIYYSQIVNDFQKGDIAEGYSVSREKKESFPLTVTSAQKNPTAFYLCASSSRQERSYGYTFGSGTRLTVV.

The chain has TRBV7-9 and TRBJ2-7, with D perhaps TRBD2 (5 bases). The CDR3 length is 14 residues. Deletions cut 3 bases from V and 4 bases from J, with 13 bases between. Germline-derived CDR1 and CDR2 are SEHNR and FQNEAQ (reference sequence). CDR3 in DNA: TGTGCCAGCAGCTTCGCGGGTGTAATGTACGAGCAGTACTTC. It is translated as CASSFAGVMYEQYF.

The V call is TRBV27, the J call TRBJ2-5; 10 bases agree with TRBD2. CDR1 and CDR2 from the germline V gene are MNHEY and SMNVEV (reference sequence). This CDR3 spans 14 amino acids. Trimming cost V 8 bases and J 11 bases; bases outside gene matches: 14. CDR3 region: CASAGLAEYGEQYF. In DNA form, the CDR3 reads TGTGCCAGCGCCGGACTAGCGGAGTATGGGGAGCAGTACTTC.

This rearrangement joins TRBV7-9 to TRBJ2-7; D may be TRBD2 (5 bases). V was shortened by 3 bases and J by 5 bases, with 17 bases between the two germline ends. This CDR3 is 15 amino acids long. Germline V CDR1 and CDR2: SEHNR, FQNEAQ (reference sequence). CDR3 nucleotide sequence: TGTGCCAGCAGCTTCACGCTGGGCGAGGGAGACGAGCAGTACTTC. Its translation: CASSFTLGEGDEQYF.

This clone occurred once. This chain links TRBV4-3 with TRBJ2-7; possible D gene TRBD2, 5 bases. V gave up 4 bases and J gave up 5 bases, with 12 bases separating them. This CDR3 contains 13 residues. Germline V CDR1 and CDR2: LGHNA, YSLEER. The CDR3: CASSPGFAHEQYF. In DNA form, the CDR3 reads TGCGCCAGCAGCCCGGGGTTCGCCCACGAGCAGTACTTC.

A few counts support this clone. V gene TRBV4-1 combines with J gene TRBJ1-1, with a possible D match to TRBD1 (5 bases). The CDR3 consists of 14 residues. Germline CDR1 is MGHRA and CDR2 is YSYEKL. With 3 bases removed from V and 0 bases from J, the gap between germline ends came to 8 bases. CDR3: CASSHRQMNTEAFF. CDR3 DNA sequence: TGCGCCAGCAGCCATAGACAGATGAACACTGAAGCTTTCTTT.

The chain carries TRBV4-1 and TRBJ1-1; no clear D. CDR3 length equals 14 residues. The germline gives CDR1 MGHRA, CDR2 YSYEKL. Trimming stripped 1 base from V and 0 bases from J, with 6 bases between. The CDR3 loop is CASSQVSMNTEAFF. Written as DNA, the CDR3 is TGCGCCAGCAGCCAAGTTTCAATGAACACTGAAGCTTTCTTT.

The rearrangement joins TRBV9 to TRBJ1-3; possible D gene TRBD1, 5 bases. Germline V gene data show CDR1 as SGDLS and CDR2 as YYNGEE. The CDR3 consists of 15 residues. V was cut by 1 base and J by 4 bases, with 12 bases left in between. CDR3 coding DNA: TGTGCCAGCAGCGTATCCGGGGGAGCGGGAAACACCATATATTTT. It yields the protein CASSVSGGAGNTIYF.

The rearrangement links TRBV11-2 to TRBJ2-7; the D gene is possibly TRBD1 (7 bases). Germline-derived CDR1 and CDR2 are SGHAT and FQNNGV. There are 13 residues in the CDR3. V was pared by 5 bases and J by 2 bases, with 10 bases between. For the CDR3, the DNA is TGTGCCAGCAGCCGCGGGACAGCCTACGAGCAGTACTTC. Its translation: CASSRGTAYEQYF.

The chain combines TRBV4-2 with TRBJ1-1; TRBD1 matches at 7 bases. CDR3 length: 15 amino acids. The trim removed 1 base at V and 5 bases at J, leaving 7 bases unmatched. The V gene's germline CDR1 is LGHNA and CDR2 YNFKEQ. The CDR3 nucleotides are TGTGCCAGCAGCCAAGTTCAGGGGGTGGATACTGAAGCTTTCTTT. This gives the protein CASSQVQGVDTEAFF.

This clone was seen only a few times. The CDR3, as DNA: TGTGCCAGTAGTATAGGACTAGGAGTCTACGAGCAGTACTTC. This encodes CASSIGLGVYEQYF. The rearrangement uses TRBV19 and TRBJ2-7; weak D call: TRBD2 (6 bases). V lost 1 base, J lost 3 bases, and 10 bases lay in between. The CDR3 has 14 amino acids. Germline CDR1 and CDR2: LNHDA and SQIVND (reference sequence).

The chain is built from TRBV28 and TRBJ2-3, with 8 bases matching TRBD2. Trimming at V came to 9 bases and at J to 2 bases, leaving 13 bases not matched to a gene. The CDR3 loop spans 16 amino acids. Germline V gene sequence: CDR1 MDHEN, CDR2 SYDVKM. The CDR3 DNA reads as TGTGCCAGTAGGCGGGAAGCGGGGGCGACCACAGATACGCAGTATTTT. Translation gives CASRREAGATTDTQYF.

This chain links TRBV5-1 with TRBJ1-5; 9 nucleotides line up with TRBD1. This CDR3 region has 15 residues. Germline V gene data show CDR1 as SGHRS and CDR2 as YFSETQ. Trimming removed 4 bases from V and 5 bases from J; junction bases left unmatched: 7. The DNA of the CDR3 is TGCGCCAGCAGCCACACAGGGGGCCGTGATCAGCCCCAGCATTTT. Translation gives CASSHTGGRDQPQHF.